This T cell receptor (beta chain) was profiled in a study of blood T cells in healthy people across ages. Per germline, CDR1 ENHRY and CDR2 SYGVKD. V lost 9 bases, J lost 0 bases, and 12 bases lay in between. This CDR3 has 13 amino acids. A second PCR of 7 to 11 cycles used a sample-barcoded 5' primer and a J-beta primer mix. Each TCR beta cDNA got a 12-nucleotide random molecular identifier. TCRdb analysed the 5' RACE reads with MiXCR anew, one entry per CDR3 protein. The sample has roughly 2 million distinct CDR3 sequences, around half seen once; the top ten hold approximately 2%. This clonotype was recorded a few times.

This sequence joins TRBV10-3 and TRBJ2-7; possible D gene TRBD1, 6 bases. The TCR sequence derives from a woman between 40 and 55 years old in good health. Sequenced: blood. The CDR3 region has the DNA TGTGCCATTAGGACAGCTGCCTCCTACGAGCAGTACTTC. Translating gives CAIRTAASYEQYF.